This TCR beta chain was documented in a study of cytomegalovirus exposure and HLA in healthy donors. Overall study findings and caveats: Confirmation in vitro established that a few CMV-associated chains were specific for CMV antigens.

Comment on this clone: Its antigen is still unknown.

CDR3 length: 18 amino acids. Germline loops: CDR1 MNHNS, CDR2 SASEGT. The V and J ends lost 2 bases and 3 bases, in that order; junction bases with no gene match: 10. 13 Jbeta primers and 60 Vbeta primers were used for the PCR. Sequenced by immunoSEQ multiplex PCR; TCRdb stores in-frame clones only, minus some. The repertoire holds 85,000 to 120,000 clones, with 70% to 80% as singletons. Donors likely had unrecorded immune exposures despite being nominally healthy when sampled. The receptor was derived from a male donor in good health and CMV-seropositive. Input material: PBMCs. The V call is TRBV6-1, the J call TRBJ2-3; 11 bases line up with TRBD2. Here the CDR3 DNA reads TGTGCCAGCAGTGAAAAGGGAACTAGCGGGAGAAAGACAGATACGCAGTATTTT. Its translation is CASSEKGTSGRKTDTQYF.